The next 6 T cell receptor beta chains were all read from a single sample in a study of OX40 agonist ivuxolimab in advanced cancers. Using immunoSEQ multiplex PCR, the repertoire was profiled, and TCRdb retains in-frame clones only, with some absent. The repertoire holds over 20,000 clones, with approximately 89% as singletons. The specimen was CD4+ or CD8+ T cells sorted from blood, collected in a trial of the OX40 agonist ivuxolimab. These receptors all stem from an adult with an advanced solid tumor such as melanoma, head and neck, liver or kidney cancer.

V and J are TRBV2 and TRBJ1-5, with D possibly matching TRBD1 (5 bases). Per the germline V gene, CDR1 is SNHLY and CDR2 is FYNNEI. CDR3 size: 14 residues. V gave up 8 bases and J gave up 3 bases, with 14 bases separating them. The CDR3 sequence is CASGPTADNQPQHF. The CDR3 coding sequence is TGTGCCAGCGGTCCGACAGCGGACAATCAGCCCCAGCATTTT.

The V call is TRBV7-6, the J call TRBJ1-5; no firm D call. Per the germline V gene, CDR1 is SGHVS and CDR2 is FNYEAQ. Trimming stripped 5 bases from V and 9 bases from J, with 14 bases between. This CDR3 spans 13 amino acids. CDR3 amino acids: CASSQGGVGPQHF. CDR3 DNA sequence: TGTGCCAGCAGCCAAGGTGGGGTCGGGCCCCAGCATTTT.

The chain links TRBV19 to TRBJ2-1; D remains ambiguous. CDR3 size: 11 residues. Trimming pared 10 bases from V and 5 bases from J, leaving 9 bases between. Germline V gives CDR1 LNHDA, CDR2 SQIVND (reference sequence). CDR3 in DNA: TGTGCCACCGCGAGGAACAATGAGCAGTTCTTC. Protein sequence: CATARNNEQFF.

This chain links TRBV6-5 with TRBJ1-1, with 8 bases fitting TRBD1. Germline trimming cut 5 bases from V and 8 bases from J; bases unmatched to any gene: 10. CDR1 is MNHEY and CDR2 is SVGAGI in the germline V gene. The CDR3 extends over 14 amino acids. CDR3 nucleotides: TGTGCCAGCAGTCCCGGACAGGGCACCTGGGAAGCTTTCTTT. Its translation: CASSPGQGTWEAFF.

This rearrangement joins TRBV2 to TRBJ1-4; TRBD1 is a possible D gene (6 bases). CDR1 SNHLY and CDR2 FYNNEI come from the germline V gene. Trimming shortened V by 7 bases and J by 14 bases, and 14 bases separated the two germline ends. This CDR3 has 11 amino acids. The chain's CDR3 is CASKRGQRLFF. For the CDR3, the DNA is TGTGCCAGCAAAAGGGGACAAAGGCTGTTTTTT. Full variable domain (rest looked up from reference TRBV2 and TRBJ1-4): EPEVTQTPSHQVTQMGQEVILRCVPISNHLYFYWYRQILGQKVEFLVSFYNNEISEKSEIFDDQFSVERPDGSNFTLKIRSTKLEDSAMYFCASKRGQRLFFGSGTQLSVL.

This sequence joins TRBV7-9 and TRBJ2-7; no reliable D call. This CDR3 is built from 13 residues. V dropped 2 bases and J dropped 5 bases, with 10 bases sitting between them. The germline V gene has CDR1 SEHNR and CDR2 FQNEAQ (reference sequence). The CDR3 is CASSLMTTDEQYF. In nucleotides, the CDR3 is TGTGCCAGCAGCTTAATGACGACGGACGAGCAGTACTTC. Together with reference TRBV7-9 and TRBJ2-7, the CDR3 gives the full variable domain: DTGVSQNPRHKITKRGQNVTFRCDPISEHNRLYWYRQTLGQGPEFLTYFQNEAQLEKSRLLSDRFSAERPKGSFSTLEIQRTEQGDSAMYLCASSLMTTDEQYFGPGTRLTVT.